These T cell receptor beta chains were read from a single sample in a study of cytomegalovirus exposure and HLA in healthy donors. Method: immunoSEQ multiplex PCR; TCRdb's copy keeps in-frame clones and lacks some. This sample's table has fewer than 130,000 clones. The sequenced sample consisted of PBMCs. The receptor set was obtained from a middle-aged man in good health and CMV-seronegative. Each CDR3 is given with its conserved first and last residue.

j_gene: TRBJ1-2; v_gene: TRBV29-1; CDR3aa: CSVDTLDGYTF
j_gene: TRBJ2-1; v_gene: TRBV7-3; CDR3aa: CASSLKDSFNEQFF
j_gene: TRBJ1-4; v_gene: TRBV7-9; CDR3aa: CASSLLGLHNEKLFF
j_gene: TRBJ1-2; v_gene: TRBV19; CDR3aa: CASSNNRGYGYTF
j_gene: TRBJ2-6; v_gene: TRBV29-1; CDR3aa: CSVGDLSSGANVLTF
j_gene: TRBJ1-2; v_gene: TRBV5-6; CDR3aa: CASSKDRNYGYTF
j_gene: TRBJ1-4; v_gene: TRBV4-3; CDR3aa: CASSQLQGADEKLFF
j_gene: TRBJ2-6; v_gene: TRBV25-1; CDR3aa: CASRLSGANVLTF
j_gene: TRBJ1-2; v_gene: TRBV5-1; CDR3aa: CASRRENYGYTF
j_gene: TRBJ2-7; v_gene: TRBV7-9; CDR3aa: CASSDGQGRLEQYF
j_gene: TRBJ1-6; v_gene: TRBV5-4; CDR3aa: CASSADSNSPLHF
j_gene: TRBJ1-2; v_gene: TRBV12-2; CDR3aa: CASRFRGPGPLFGYTF
j_gene: TRBJ2-1; v_gene: TRBV19; CDR3aa: CASSPGQGRGQFF
j_gene: TRBJ1-2; v_gene: TRBV19; CDR3aa: CASSPGENYGYTF
j_gene: TRBJ2-3; v_gene: TRBV6-1; CDR3aa: CASSEGSGEGDTQYF
j_gene: TRBJ1-4; v_gene: TRBV6-6; CDR3aa: CASSYQGQFEKLFF
j_gene: TRBJ2-1; v_gene: TRBV27; CDR3aa: CASSSSLAGEQFF
j_gene: TRBJ1-6; v_gene: TRBV7-8; CDR3aa: CASSARTGNNSPLHF
j_gene: TRBJ1-1; v_gene: TRBV7-9; CDR3aa: CASSPLNTEAFF
j_gene: TRBJ2-1; v_gene: TRBV4-3; CDR3aa: CASSQDRVRLWTSGDNEQFF
j_gene: TRBJ1-1; v_gene: TRBV2; CDR3aa: CASTESPVSTEAFF
j_gene: TRBJ2-2; v_gene: TRBV5-1; CDR3aa: CASGQTANTGELFF
j_gene: TRBJ1-2; v_gene: TRBV10-2; CDR3aa: CASNANRDYGYTF
j_gene: TRBJ2-7; v_gene: TRBV5-4; CDR3aa: CASSSGGQGAYEQYF
j_gene: TRBJ2-1; v_gene: TRBV4-1; CDR3aa: CASSQDLTSRYNEQFF
j_gene: TRBJ1-2; v_gene: TRBV7-2; CDR3aa: CASSLLGTGDYGYTF
j_gene: TRBJ2-7; v_gene: TRBV18; CDR3aa: CASSQRDIINYEQYF
j_gene: TRBJ1-2; v_gene: TRBV10-1; CDR3aa: CASIPTGVSISDYGYTF
j_gene: TRBJ1-2; v_gene: TRBV5-1; CDR3aa: CASSPEGGAGYTF
j_gene: TRBJ2-5; v_gene: TRBV5-5; CDR3aa: CASSPWTGDVETQYF
j_gene: TRBJ1-1; v_gene: TRBV19; CDR3aa: CASSPQGSPEAFF
j_gene: TRBJ1-1; v_gene: TRBV11-3; CDR3aa: CASSLSASRRGAFF
j_gene: TRBJ1-5; v_gene: TRBV9; CDR3aa: CASSRTGDSNQPQHF
j_gene: TRBJ1-1; v_gene: TRBV6-6; CDR3aa: CASSSQGTSVTEAFF
j_gene: TRBJ2-3; v_gene: TRBV6-6; CDR3aa: CATKGAGTPSTDTQYF
j_gene: TRBJ2-1; v_gene: TRBV11-2; CDR3aa: CASSSTAGISYNEQFF
j_gene: TRBJ1-2; v_gene: TRBV6-5; CDR3aa: CASTRMPGGQVGYTF
j_gene: TRBJ2-5; v_gene: TRBV11-3; CDR3aa: CASTPGGETQYF
j_gene: TRBJ2-2; v_gene: TRBV27; CDR3aa: CASSPWAGDTGELFF
j_gene: TRBJ2-2; v_gene: TRBV18; CDR3aa: CASAPGLDTGELFF
j_gene: TRBJ2-2; v_gene: TRBV19; CDR3aa: CASSKAAGTGELFF
j_gene: TRBJ2-3; v_gene: TRBV5-1; CDR3aa: CASSSGTVTDTQYF
j_gene: TRBJ1-2; v_gene: TRBV9; CDR3aa: CASSGLPGTGVRGYTF
j_gene: TRBJ2-6; v_gene: TRBV29-1; CDR3aa: CSVDTRGANVLTF
j_gene: TRBJ1-5; v_gene: TRBV7-8; CDR3aa: CASSFVLPLPVSNQPQHF
j_gene: TRBJ2-1; v_gene: TRBV6-5; CDR3aa: CASSIREDSYNEQFF
j_gene: TRBJ2-5; v_gene: TRBV7-2; CDR3aa: CASSPLPGDQETQYF
j_gene: TRBJ2-7; v_gene: TRBV14; CDR3aa: CASSHVPRNRPYEQYF
j_gene: TRBJ2-7; v_gene: TRBV25-1; CDR3aa: CASSEVGGPYEQYF
j_gene: TRBJ2-3; v_gene: TRBV15; CDR3aa: CATSRDAATDTQYF
j_gene: TRBJ1-1; v_gene: TRBV5-1; CDR3aa: CASSLGTARTEAFF
j_gene: TRBJ2-2; v_gene: TRBV15; CDR3aa: CATSRRGNTGELFF
j_gene: TRBJ2-2; v_gene: TRBV11-2; CDR3aa: CASSLGLAGIGELFF
j_gene: TRBJ2-7; v_gene: TRBV19; CDR3aa: CASSPTGRPNEQYF
j_gene: TRBJ1-2; v_gene: TRBV27; CDR3aa: CASSLSVGYGYTF
j_gene: TRBJ2-3; v_gene: TRBV12-5; CDR3aa: CASGRGTAYTDTQYF
j_gene: TRBJ1-4; v_gene: TRBV21-1; CDR3aa: CASSKERQGAQINEKLFF
j_gene: TRBJ1-5; v_gene: TRBV29-1; CDR3aa: CSAVRDVGQPQHF
j_gene: TRBJ2-6; v_gene: TRBV18; CDR3aa: CASSPIASGANVLTF
j_gene: TRBJ2-7; v_gene: TRBV9; CDR3aa: CASSVRDRDYEQYF